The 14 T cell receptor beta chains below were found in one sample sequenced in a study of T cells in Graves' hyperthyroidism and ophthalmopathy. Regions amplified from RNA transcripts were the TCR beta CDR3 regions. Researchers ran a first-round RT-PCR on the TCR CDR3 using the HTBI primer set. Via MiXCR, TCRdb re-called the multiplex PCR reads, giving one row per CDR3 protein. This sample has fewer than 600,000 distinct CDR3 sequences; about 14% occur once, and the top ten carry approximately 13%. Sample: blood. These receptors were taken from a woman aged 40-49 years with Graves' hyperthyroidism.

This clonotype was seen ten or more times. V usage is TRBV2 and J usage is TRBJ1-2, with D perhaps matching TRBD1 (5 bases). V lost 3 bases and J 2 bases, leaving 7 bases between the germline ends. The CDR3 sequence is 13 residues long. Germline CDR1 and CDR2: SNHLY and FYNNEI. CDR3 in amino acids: CASSEGQNYGYTF. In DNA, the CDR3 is TGTGCCAGCAGTGAGGGGCAGAACTATGGCTACACCTTC.

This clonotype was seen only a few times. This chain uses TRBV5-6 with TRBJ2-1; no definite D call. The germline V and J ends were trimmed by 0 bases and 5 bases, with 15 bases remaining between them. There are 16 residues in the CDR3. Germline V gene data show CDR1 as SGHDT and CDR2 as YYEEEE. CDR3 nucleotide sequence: TGTGCCAGCAGCTTGGGACCAGGCTTTTGGGACAATGAGCAGTTCTTC. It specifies CASSLGPGFWDNEQFF.

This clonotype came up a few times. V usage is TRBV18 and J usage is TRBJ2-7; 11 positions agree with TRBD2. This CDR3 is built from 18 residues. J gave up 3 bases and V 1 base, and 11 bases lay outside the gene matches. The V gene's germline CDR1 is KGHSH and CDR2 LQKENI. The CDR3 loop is CASSPRGLAGGTGYEQYF. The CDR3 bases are TGTGCCAGCTCACCACGGGGGCTAGCGGGAGGTACTGGCTACGAGCAGTACTTC.

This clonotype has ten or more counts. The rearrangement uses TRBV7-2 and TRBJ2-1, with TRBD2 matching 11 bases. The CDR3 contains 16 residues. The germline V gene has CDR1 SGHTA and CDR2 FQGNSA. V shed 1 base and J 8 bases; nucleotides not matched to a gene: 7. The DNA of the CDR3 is TGTGCCAGCAGCTTAGGTCGGCTAGCGGGAGGATATGAGCAGTTCTTC. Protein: CASSLGRLAGGYEQFF.

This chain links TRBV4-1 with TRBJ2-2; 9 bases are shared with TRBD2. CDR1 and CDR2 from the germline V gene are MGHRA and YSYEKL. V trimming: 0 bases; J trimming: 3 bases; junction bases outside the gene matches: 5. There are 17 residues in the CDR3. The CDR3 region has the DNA TGCGCCAGCAGCCAAGATCTTAGCGGGGGTTACACCGGGGAGCTGTTTTTT. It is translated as CASSQDLSGGYTGELFF.

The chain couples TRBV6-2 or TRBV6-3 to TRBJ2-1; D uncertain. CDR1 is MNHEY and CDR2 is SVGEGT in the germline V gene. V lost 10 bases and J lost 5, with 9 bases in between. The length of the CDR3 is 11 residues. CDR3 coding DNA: TGTGCCACCGACCCCAACAATGAGCAGTTCTTC. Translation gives CATDPNNEQFF.

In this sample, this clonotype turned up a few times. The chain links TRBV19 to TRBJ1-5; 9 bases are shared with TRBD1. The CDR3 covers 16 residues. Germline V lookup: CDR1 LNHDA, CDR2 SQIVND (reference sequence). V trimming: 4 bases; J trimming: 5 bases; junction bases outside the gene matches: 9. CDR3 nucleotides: TGTGCCAGTAGTACGGGACAGGGATTCCCCTATCAGCCCCAGCATTTT. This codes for CASSTGQGFPYQPQHF.

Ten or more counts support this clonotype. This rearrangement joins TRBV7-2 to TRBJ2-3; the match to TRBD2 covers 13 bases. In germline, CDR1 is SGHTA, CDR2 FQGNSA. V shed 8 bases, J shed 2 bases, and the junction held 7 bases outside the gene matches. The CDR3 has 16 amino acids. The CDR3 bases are TGTGCCAGCTCACCAGGACTAGCGGGAGTCACAGATACGCAGTATTTT. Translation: CASSPGLAGVTDTQYF.

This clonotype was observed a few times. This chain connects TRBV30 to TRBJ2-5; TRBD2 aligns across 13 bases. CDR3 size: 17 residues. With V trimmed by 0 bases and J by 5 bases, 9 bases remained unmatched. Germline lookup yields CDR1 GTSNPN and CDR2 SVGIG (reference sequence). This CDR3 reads CAWSVRRTSGSFETQYF. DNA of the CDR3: TGTGCCTGGAGTGTACGCAGGACTAGCGGGAGTTTTGAGACCCAGTACTTC.

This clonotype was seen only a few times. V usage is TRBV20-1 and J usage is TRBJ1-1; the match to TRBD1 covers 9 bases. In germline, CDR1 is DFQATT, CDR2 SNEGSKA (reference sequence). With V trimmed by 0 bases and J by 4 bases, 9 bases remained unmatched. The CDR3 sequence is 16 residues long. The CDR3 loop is CSARDQVRTGVTEAFF. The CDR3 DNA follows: TGCAGTGCTAGAGATCAAGTTAGGACAGGGGTCACTGAAGCTTTCTTT.

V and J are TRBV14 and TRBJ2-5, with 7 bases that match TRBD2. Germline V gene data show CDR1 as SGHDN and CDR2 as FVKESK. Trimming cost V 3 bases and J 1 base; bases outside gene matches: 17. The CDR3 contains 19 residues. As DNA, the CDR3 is TGTGCCAGCAGCCATATCGTGACGGGAGGAGGGTCGCCCCAAGAGACCCAGTACTTC. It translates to CASSHIVTGGGSPQETQYF.

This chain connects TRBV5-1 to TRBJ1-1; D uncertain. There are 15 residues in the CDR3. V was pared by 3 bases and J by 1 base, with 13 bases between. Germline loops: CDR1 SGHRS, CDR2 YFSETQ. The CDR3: CASSSHQTSNTEAFF. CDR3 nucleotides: TGCGCCAGCAGCTCCCATCAGACATCGAACACTGAAGCTTTCTTT.

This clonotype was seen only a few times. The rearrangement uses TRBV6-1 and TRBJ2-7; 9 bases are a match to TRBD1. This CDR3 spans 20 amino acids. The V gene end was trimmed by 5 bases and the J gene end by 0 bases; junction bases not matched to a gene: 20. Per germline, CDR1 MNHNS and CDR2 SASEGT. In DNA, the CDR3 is TGTGCCAGCAGTTCCATTGGGACAGGGAAAATTCAAGGAATCTCCTACGAGCAGTACTTC. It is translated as CASSSIGTGKIQGISYEQYF.

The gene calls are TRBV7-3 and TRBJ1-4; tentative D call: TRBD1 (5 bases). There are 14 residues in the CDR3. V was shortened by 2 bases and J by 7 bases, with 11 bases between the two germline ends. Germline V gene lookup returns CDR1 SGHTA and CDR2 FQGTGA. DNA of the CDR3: TGTGCCAGCAGCTTATCTGGGGGATCTGAAAAACTGTTTTTT. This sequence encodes CASSLSGGSEKLFF.